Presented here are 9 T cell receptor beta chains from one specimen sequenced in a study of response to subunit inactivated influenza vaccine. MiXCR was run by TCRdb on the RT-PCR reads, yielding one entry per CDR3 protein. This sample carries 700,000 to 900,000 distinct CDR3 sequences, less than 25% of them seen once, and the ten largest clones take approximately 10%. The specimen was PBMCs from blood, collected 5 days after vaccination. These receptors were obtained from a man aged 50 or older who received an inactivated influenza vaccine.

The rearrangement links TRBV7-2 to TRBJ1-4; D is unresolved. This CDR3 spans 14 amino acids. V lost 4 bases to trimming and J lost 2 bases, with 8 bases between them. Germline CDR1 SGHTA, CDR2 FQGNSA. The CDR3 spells CASSSKATNEKLFF. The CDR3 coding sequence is TGTGCCAGCAGCTCCAAGGCGACTAATGAAAAACTGTTTTTT.

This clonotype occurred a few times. CDR3: CAISEDGQGEANVLTF. For the CDR3, the DNA is TGTGCCATCAGTGAGGACGGACAGGGCGAGGCCAACGTCCTGACTTTC. The rearrangement links TRBV10-3 to TRBJ2-6, with 8 bases that match TRBD1. There are 16 residues in the CDR3. V lost 2 bases to trimming and J lost 6 bases; unmatched junction nucleotides: 6. CDR1 and CDR2 from the germline V gene are ENHRY and SYGVKD.

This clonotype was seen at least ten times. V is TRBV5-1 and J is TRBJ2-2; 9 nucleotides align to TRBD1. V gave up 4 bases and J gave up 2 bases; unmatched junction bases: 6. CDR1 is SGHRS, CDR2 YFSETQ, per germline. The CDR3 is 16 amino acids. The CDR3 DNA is TGCGCCAGCAGCGCGATGGGACAGGGCAACACCGGGGAGCTGTTTTTT. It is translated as CASSAMGQGNTGELFF.

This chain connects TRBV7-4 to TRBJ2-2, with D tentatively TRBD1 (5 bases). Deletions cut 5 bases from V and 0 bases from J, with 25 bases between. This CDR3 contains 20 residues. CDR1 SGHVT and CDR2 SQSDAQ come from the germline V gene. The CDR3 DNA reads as TGTGCCAGCAGCCGATCACTGAAAGGACATTCGAGAACGAACACCGGGGAGCTGTTTTTT. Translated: CASSRSLKGHSRTNTGELFF.

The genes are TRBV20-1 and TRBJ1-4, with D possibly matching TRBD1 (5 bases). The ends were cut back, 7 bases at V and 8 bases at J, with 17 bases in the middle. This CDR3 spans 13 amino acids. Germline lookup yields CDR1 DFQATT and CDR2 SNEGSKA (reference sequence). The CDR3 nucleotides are TGCAGTGGGGCCGGGACGATGGAAGAAAAACTGTTTTTT. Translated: CSGAGTMEEKLFF.

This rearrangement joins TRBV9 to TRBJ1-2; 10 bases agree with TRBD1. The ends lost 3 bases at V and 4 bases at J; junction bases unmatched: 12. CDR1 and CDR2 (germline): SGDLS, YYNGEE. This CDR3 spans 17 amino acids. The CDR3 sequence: CASSAGTGAQGGYGYTF. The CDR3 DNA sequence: TGTGCCAGCAGCGCCGGGACAGGGGCGCAGGGCGGCTATGGCTACACCTTC. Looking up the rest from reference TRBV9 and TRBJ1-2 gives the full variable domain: DSGVTQTPKHLITATGQRVTLRCSPRSGDLSVYWYQQSLDQGLQFLIQYYNGEERAKGNILERFSAQQFPDLHSELNLSSLELGDSALYFCASSAGTGAQGGYGYTFGSGTRLTVV.

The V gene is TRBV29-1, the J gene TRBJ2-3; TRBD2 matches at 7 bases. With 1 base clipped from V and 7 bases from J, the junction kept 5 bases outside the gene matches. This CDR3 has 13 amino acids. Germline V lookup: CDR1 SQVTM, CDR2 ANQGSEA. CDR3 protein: CSVEALGGYTQYF. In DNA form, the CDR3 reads TGCAGCGTTGAAGCCCTCGGGGGGTATACGCAGTATTTT.

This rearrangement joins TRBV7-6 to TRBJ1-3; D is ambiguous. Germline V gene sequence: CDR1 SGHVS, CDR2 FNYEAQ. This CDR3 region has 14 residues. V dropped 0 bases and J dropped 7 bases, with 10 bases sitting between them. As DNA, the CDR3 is TGTGCCAGCAGCTTAGCGTCACCGGGGAACACCATATATTTT. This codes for CASSLASPGNTIYF.

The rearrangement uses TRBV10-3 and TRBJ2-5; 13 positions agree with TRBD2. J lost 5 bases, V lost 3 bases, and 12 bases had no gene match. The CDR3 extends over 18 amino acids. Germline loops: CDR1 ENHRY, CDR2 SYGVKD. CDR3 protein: CAISDNLRTSGSAETQYF. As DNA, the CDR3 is TGTGCCATCAGTGACAATTTGAGGACTAGCGGGAGTGCGGAGACCCAGTACTTC.